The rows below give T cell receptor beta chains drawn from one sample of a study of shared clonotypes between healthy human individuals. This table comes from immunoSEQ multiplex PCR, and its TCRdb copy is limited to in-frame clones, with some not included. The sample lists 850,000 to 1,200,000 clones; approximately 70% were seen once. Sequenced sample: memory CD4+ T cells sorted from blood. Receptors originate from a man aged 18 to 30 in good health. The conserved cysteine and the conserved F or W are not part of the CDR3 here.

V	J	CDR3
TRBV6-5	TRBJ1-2	ASSYSRGGSGYT
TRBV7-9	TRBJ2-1	ASSLAGPVKSSEQF
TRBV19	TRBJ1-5	ASSPGQGPQPQH
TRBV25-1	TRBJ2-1	ASSGGPGASSSYNEQF
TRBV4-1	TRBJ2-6	ASSLEGGSGANVLT
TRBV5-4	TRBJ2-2	ASSRGSLNTGELF
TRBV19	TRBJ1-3	ASSIWSGTGNTIY
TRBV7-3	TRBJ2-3	ASSPRLAGGPTDTQY
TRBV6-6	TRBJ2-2	ASKGAATGELF
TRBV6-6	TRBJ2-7	TSSAQGGYEQY
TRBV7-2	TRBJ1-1	ASSLGLGANTEAF
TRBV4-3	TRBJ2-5	ASSQEVAGVMETQY
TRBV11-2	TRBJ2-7	ASSLDWTSYEQY
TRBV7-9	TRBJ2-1	ASSLSPGATYNEQF
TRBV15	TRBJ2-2	ATSREDRDTGELF
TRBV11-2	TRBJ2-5	ASSPWRGEDQETQY
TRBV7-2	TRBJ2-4	ASSSGTSSDIQY
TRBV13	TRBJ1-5	ASSLEGQPQH